The clone carrying this T cell receptor beta chain turned up a few times. Antigen specificity is unknown. The germline V and J ends were trimmed by 1 base and 0 bases, with 19 bases remaining between them. This CDR3 region has 19 residues. Per germline, CDR1 SGDLS and CDR2 YYNGEE. The sample originates from a study of neoadjuvant anti-PD-1 for oral cavity cancer. Whole-study findings and limits: Only a few patients per response group were TCR-analyzed; validation needed.

Here immunoSEQ multiplex PCR was the method, and the copy in TCRdb shows in-frame clones only, minus some. The sample includes roughly 14,000 clones, around three fifths seen only once; the top ten take 2% to 2.5%. This TCR was recovered from a person aged 35 to 85 with oral cavity squamous cell carcinoma. The starting material was PBMCs, obtained before nivolumab (anti-PD-1) treatment. The V call is TRBV9, the J call TRBJ2-2, with D maybe TRBD2 (6 bases). The CDR3 coding sequence is TGTGCCAGCAGCGTATGGGGAGGCAGGACCTCCGCGAACACCGGGGAGCTGTTTTTT. Protein: CASSVWGGRTSANTGELFF. The whole variable domain, remainder taken from reference TRBV9 and TRBJ2-2, is DSGVTQTPKHLITATGQRVTLRCSPRSGDLSVYWYQQSLDQGLQFLIQYYNGEERAKGNILERFSAQQFPDLHSELNLSSLELGDSALYFCASSVWGGRTSANTGELFFGEGSRLTVL.